The 19 T cell receptor beta chains below all came from one sample that was sequenced in a study of T cells in Graves' hyperthyroidism and ophthalmopathy (dated by TCRdb to about 2019). Library prep was done by multiplex PCR. TCRdb shows the sequencer as Illumina HiSeq 2000. The TCR beta CDR3 regions were amplified from RNA transcripts. The TCR CDR3 was subjected to a first round of RT-PCR using the HTBI primer set and the Qiagen OneStep RT-PCR kit. The public sequencing data were trimmed at Q25 with fastp and processed into clonotypes with MiXCR by TCRdb, which kept only in-frame beta chains. When rows share a CDR3 protein, they turn into one entry using the most common DNA and genes. Counted in this sample were about 640,000 distinct CDR3 sequences; around 21% of them appeared once. The ten largest account for 34% of the sample. The sequenced sample was blood. The source is a man aged 30-40 years with Graves' ophthalmopathy.

The rearrangement links TRBV4-3 to TRBJ1-1; a weak D match, TRBD1 (5 bases). This CDR3 spans 17 amino acids. The V end was cut by 1 base, the J end by 1 base, with 16 bases between. Germline CDR1 reads LGHNA; CDR2 reads YSLEER. As DNA, the CDR3 is TGCGCCAGCAGCCAAGGATACAGGAACCGTGAGAACACTGAAGCTTTCTTT. This translates into CASSQGYRNRENTEAFF.

This clonotype was seen only once. This may arise from a read error, as a much more abundant clone is one base away. The rearrangement uses TRBV10-3 and TRBJ1-2; D is perhaps TRBD1 (5 bases). Germline CDR1 ENHRY, CDR2 SYGVKD. The ends were cut back, 2 bases at V and 6 bases at J, with 16 bases in the middle. The CDR3 loop spans 15 amino acids. The CDR3 reads CAISERGAFSDGYTF. CDR3 DNA sequence: TGTGCCATCAGTGAGCGAGGGGCCTTCTCGGATGGCTACACCTTC.

This clonotype was picked up a small number of times. The chain links TRBV5-1 to TRBJ2-3; no reliable D call. The CDR3 has 13 amino acids. Looked up from germline, CDR1 is SGHRS and CDR2 is YFSETQ. Trimming took 2 bases from V and 2 from J, leaving 6 bases between them. The chain's CDR3 is CASSLPFTDTQYF. The DNA of the CDR3 is TGCGCCAGCAGCTTACCCTTCACAGATACGCAGTATTTT.

This clonotype was counted ten times or more. The V gene is TRBV20-1, the J gene TRBJ2-3; the match to TRBD2 covers 10 bases. The CDR3 runs 14 residues. The germline gives CDR1 DFQATT, CDR2 SNEGSKA (reference sequence). CDR3 loop: CSAASGSGTDTQYF. In DNA, the CDR3 is TGCAGCGCCGCTAGCGGGAGTGGCACAGATACGCAGTATTTT.

This clonotype turned up a few times. The chain combines TRBV30 with TRBJ2-1; unclear D gene. CDR1 and CDR2 (germline): GTSNPN, SVGIG (reference sequence). The V gene lost 3 bases and the J gene lost 4 bases, with 16 bases spanning the gap. This CDR3 has 15 amino acids. The CDR3 nucleotides are TGTGCCTGGAGAACGGGCTTGAACACTTACAATGAGCAGTTCTTC. Protein product: CAWRTGLNTYNEQFF.

The rearrangement links TRBV10-3 to TRBJ2-7, with 7 positions matching TRBD1. The J segment lost 0 bases and the V segment lost 11 bases, leaving 10 bases of the junction unmatched. Per the germline V gene, CDR1 is ENHRY and CDR2 is SYGVKD. This CDR3 is 14 amino acids long. For the CDR3, the DNA is TGTGCCGCCCACTCCGGGACAGCCTCCTACGAGCAGTACTTC. This sequence encodes CAAHSGTASYEQYF.

CDR3 coding DNA: TGCAGTGCTAGCCGGGGGCAGAGCAATCAGCCCCAGCATTTT. The encoded protein is CSASRGQSNQPQHF. The chain uses TRBV20-1 and TRBJ1-5; a possible D gene is TRBD1 (6 bases). The CDR3 loop spans 14 amino acids. CDR1 and CDR2 from the germline V gene are DFQATT and SNEGSKA (reference sequence). The V end was cut by 3 bases, the J end by 1 base, with 10 bases between.

This clonotype was recorded a few times. V and J are TRBV7-2 and TRBJ2-1; D is undetermined. Germline values: CDR1 SGHTA, CDR2 FQGNSA. Trimming cost V 2 bases and J 5 bases, with 7 bases left between them. The CDR3 runs 13 residues. CDR3 sequence: CASSLRLHNEQFF. CDR3 nucleotides: TGTGCCAGCAGCTTAAGACTTCACAATGAGCAGTTCTTC.

This clonotype was recorded at least ten times. The rearrangement joins TRBV5-1 to TRBJ2-7; D perhaps matches TRBD2 (5 bases). Germline CDR1 SGHRS, CDR2 YFSETQ. The V end lost 1 base, the J end lost 3 bases, and 8 bases lay between the germline ends. The CDR3 consists of 13 residues. This CDR3 is CASSLYEGYEQYF. The CDR3 region has the DNA TGCGCCAGCAGCTTGTATGAGGGCTACGAGCAGTACTTC.

V is TRBV5-1 and J is TRBJ2-4; weak D call: TRBD1 (5 bases). Trimming stripped 6 bases from V and 6 bases from J, with 16 bases between. Germline V gene data show CDR1 as SGHRS and CDR2 as YFSETQ. The CDR3 is made up of 14 amino acids. This chain's CDR3 is CASKDGDRLNIQYF. In nucleotides, the CDR3 is TGCGCCAGCAAAGATGGAGACAGATTAAACATTCAGTACTTC.

This clonotype has ten or more counts. The chain uses TRBV11-2 and TRBJ2-3, with D possibly being TRBD1 (6 bases). Trimming shortened V by 8 bases and J by 3 bases, and 9 bases separated the two germline ends. Germline CDR1 and CDR2: SGHAT and FQNNGV. CDR3 size: 12 residues. This CDR3 is CASGQSTDTQYF. DNA for the CDR3: TGTGCCAGCGGACAGTCGACAGATACGCAGTATTTT.

This clonotype was recorded once. V gene TRBV19 combines with J gene TRBJ2-2, with TRBD2 matching over 9 bases. From germline, CDR1 is LNHDA and CDR2 SQIVND (reference sequence). V shed 9 bases and J 5 bases; nucleotides not matched to a gene: 4. The CDR3 length is 13 residues. CDR3 residues: CARRLAETGELFF. CDR3 nucleotide sequence: TGTGCCAGAAGACTAGCGGAGACCGGGGAGCTGTTTTTT.

This clonotype was seen repeatedly, ten times or more. V usage is TRBV18 and J usage is TRBJ1-2; D is uncertain. Between the trimmed V and J ends, which lost 0 bases and 4 bases, there was a span of 6 bases. Germline V gives CDR1 KGHSH, CDR2 LQKENI. The CDR3 runs to 13 residues. CDR3 in DNA: TGTGCCAGCTCACCACCCAGCTCCTATGGCTACACCTTC. Its protein product is CASSPPSSYGYTF.

This clonotype was detected a few times. The rearrangement links TRBV25-1 to TRBJ2-2; perhaps TRBD1 as D (7 bases). The CDR3 runs to 14 residues. Trimming removed 8 bases from V and 2 bases from J, with 12 bases in between. Germline values: CDR1 MGHDK, CDR2 SYGVNS. Here the CDR3 DNA reads TGTGCCAGCGCGCGGGACAGAAACACCGGGGAGCTGTTTTTT. Translated, it gives CASARDRNTGELFF.

This clonotype was found a few times. The V gene is TRBV20-1, the J gene TRBJ2-7; 12 positions agree with TRBD1. V was clipped by 5 bases and J by 0 bases; unmatched bases: 14. This CDR3 is 18 amino acids long. Germline assignment: CDR1 DFQATT and CDR2 SNEGSKA (reference sequence). CDR3 coding DNA: TGCAGTGCTGGGACAGGGGGCGGAATCACTAGCGGCTCCTACGAGCAGTACTTC. Translating gives CSAGTGGGITSGSYEQYF.

Worth noting for this clonotype: Germline is not matched at one junction end, which may reflect a read error. The chain recombines TRBV7-9 with TRBJ1-2; D is undetermined. Per the germline V gene, CDR1 is SEHNR and CDR2 is FQNEAQ (reference sequence). The CDR3 is 15 amino acids. CDR3 loop: CASSLEEGGYYCYTF. The CDR3 nucleotides read TGTGCCAGCAGCTTAGAAGAGGGCGGATACTATTGCTACACCTTC.

This clonotype was seen a handful of times. The J gene is TRBJ2-5, the V gene TRBV3-1; D not certain. The CDR3 spans 14 residues. The V end lost 1 base, the J end lost 5 bases, and 11 bases lay between the germline ends. Germline lookup yields CDR1 LGHDT and CDR2 YNNKEL (reference sequence). The CDR3: CASSQGNSRETQYF. In DNA form, the CDR3 reads TGTGCCAGCAGCCAAGGAAACAGCCGGGAGACCCAGTACTTC.

The chain has TRBV9 and TRBJ2-2; possible D gene TRBD2, 6 bases. This CDR3 spans 15 amino acids. V was cut by 2 bases and J by 0 bases, with 8 bases left in between. Per the germline V gene, CDR1 is SGDLS and CDR2 is YYNGEE. The CDR3 DNA reads TGTGCCAGCAGCGTTCGACTAGCGAACACCGGGGAGCTGTTTTTT. Amino acids: CASSVRLANTGELFF. The entire variable domain, with the rest obtained from reference TRBV9 and TRBJ2-2, is as follows: DSGVTQTPKHLITATGQRVTLRCSPRSGDLSVYWYQQSLDQGLQFLIQYYNGEERAKGNILERFSAQQFPDLHSELNLSSLELGDSALYFCASSVRLANTGELFFGEGSRLTVL.

The chain recombines TRBV19 with TRBJ1-5; 12 bases are a match to TRBD1. The V segment lost 3 bases and the J segment 7 bases; nucleotides outside the gene matches: 4. This CDR3 is 15 amino acids long. Germline V lookup: CDR1 LNHDA, CDR2 SQIVND (reference sequence). The CDR3 sequence is CASSISGTGGQPQHF. In nucleotides, the CDR3 is TGTGCCAGTAGTATCTCCGGGACAGGGGGCCAGCCCCAGCATTTT.